These 24 T cell receptor beta chains came from one sample sequenced in a study of T cell responses to AZD1222 COVID-19 vaccine. Produced via immunoSEQ multiplex PCR; TCRdb's table is partial and in-frame only. The table lists roughly 140,000 clones, about 89% of them singletons, with 8% to 10% in the top ten. Sequencing used peripheral blood, obtained 28 days after the second AZD1222 dose. The receptors were gathered from an adult who received the AZD1222 COVID-19 vaccine.

The chain couples TRBV7-8 to TRBJ1-5, with a possible D match to TRBD1 (6 bases). V dropped 5 bases and J dropped 3 bases, with 17 bases sitting between them. CDR1 is SGHVS, CDR2 FQNEAQ, per germline. This CDR3 spans 16 amino acids. The CDR3 coding sequence is TGTGCCAGCAGCCCACAGGGTTCGGGAATCAATCAGCCCCAGCATTTT. As protein: CASSPQGSGINQPQHF.

The chain couples TRBV24-1 to TRBJ1-2; D may be TRBD1 (5 bases). Trimming stripped 5 bases from V and 0 bases from J, with 15 bases between. This CDR3 has 16 amino acids. Germline V gives CDR1 KGHDR, CDR2 SFDVKD. The CDR3 sequence: CATSAPGAGANYGYTF. The CDR3 bases are TGTGCCACCAGTGCCCCCGGGGCGGGAGCTAACTATGGCTACACCTTC.

This sequence joins TRBV19 and TRBJ1-1; D gene unclear. This CDR3 region has 16 residues. Trimming took off 3 bases at V and 6 bases at J, with 20 bases between the two ends. The germline V gene has CDR1 LNHDA and CDR2 SQIVND (reference sequence). The CDR3 nucleotides are TGTGCCAGTAGTATGGGTATGGGTTGGTCGAGCGCTGAAGCTTTCTTT. Protein sequence: CASSMGMGWSSAEAFF.

CDR3 loop: CASRERRYNEQFF. The CDR3 nucleotides read TGCGCCAGCAGGGAGAGACGGTACAATGAGCAGTTCTTC. The chain couples TRBV5-1 to TRBJ2-1; no clear D. Germline values: CDR1 SGHRS, CDR2 YFSETQ. Deletions cut 5 bases from V and 4 bases from J, with 10 bases between. This CDR3 spans 13 amino acids.

The chain combines TRBV11-3 with TRBJ1-1, with a tentative D call TRBD1 (5 bases). This CDR3 spans 13 amino acids. The germline V and J ends were trimmed by 1 base and 4 bases, with 7 bases remaining between them. Germline V gene sequence: CDR1 SGHNT, CDR2 YENEEA. The CDR3 coding sequence is TGTGCCAGCAGCTTAGTGGGGGGCACTGAAGCTTTCTTT. Translated, it gives CASSLVGGTEAFF.

This chain uses TRBV3-1 (or the pseudogene TRBV3-2) with TRBJ2-1, with D possibly being TRBD2 (6 bases). V was trimmed by 0 bases and J by 2 bases, leaving 20 bases between them. In germline, CDR1 is LGHDT, CDR2 YNNKEL (reference sequence). This CDR3 comprises 19 residues. CDR3 nucleotide sequence: TGTGCCAGCAGCCAAGAATACGGTGATGGTAGCGGCACCTACAATGAGCAGTTCTTC. Protein sequence: CASSQEYGDGSGTYNEQFF.

This clone was picked up one time. The chain joins TRBV6-2 or TRBV6-3 to TRBJ2-7, with 7 bases matching TRBD2. The CDR3 consists of 15 residues. The germline gives CDR1 MNHEY, CDR2 SVGEGT. Unmatched junction bases numbered 7, after V lost 2 bases and J lost 3 bases. CDR3 residues: CASSYRLARDYEQYF. The CDR3 DNA reads TGTGCCAGCAGTTACCGACTAGCCCGCGACTACGAGCAGTACTTC.

J is TRBJ2-5 and V is TRBV15; 7 bases agree with TRBD2. V was pared by 2 bases and J by 2 bases, with 5 bases of the junction left unmatched. The CDR3 length is 15 residues. CDR1 and CDR2 from the germline V gene are LNHNV and YYDKDF (reference sequence). CDR3 sequence reads: CATSRQAGMQETQYF. The CDR3 nucleotides are TGTGCCACCAGCAGACAAGCGGGAATGCAAGAGACCCAGTACTTC. Filled out from reference TRBV15 and TRBJ2-5, the complete variable domain reads DAMVIQNPRYQVTQFGKPVTLSCSQTLNHNVMYWYQQKSSQAPKLLFHYYDKDFNNEADTPDNFQSRRPNTSFCFLDIRSPGLGDTAMYLCATSRQAGMQETQYFGPGTRLLVL.

This clone was detected a few times. This rearrangement joins TRBV6-5 to TRBJ1-1; the D is unclear. Germline CDR1 reads MNHEY; CDR2 reads SVGAGI. V lost 2 bases and J lost 4, with 14 bases in between. The CDR3 sequence is 15 residues long. The CDR3: CASSYRRERGTEAFF. The CDR3 DNA sequence: TGTGCCAGCAGTTACCGGAGGGAGAGAGGCACTGAAGCTTTCTTT.

This chain connects TRBV6-5 to TRBJ2-7; D might be TRBD2 (6 bases). Germline V gene sequence: CDR1 MNHEY, CDR2 SVGAGI. Trimming cost V 0 bases and J 3 bases, with 12 bases left between them. This CDR3 has 15 residues. Written as DNA, the CDR3 is TGTGCCAGCAGTTACTCGAATAGCGGACTCTACGAGCAGTACTTC. Translating gives CASSYSNSGLYEQYF.

This clone was seen many times. The chain recombines TRBV2 with TRBJ2-2; no clear D. CDR3 size: 14 residues. V shed 7 bases and J shed 5 bases, with 14 bases lying between them. Germline assignment: CDR1 SNHLY and CDR2 FYNNEI. CDR3 loop: CASKGFDATGELFF. The CDR3 DNA is TGTGCCAGCAAGGGCTTCGATGCAACCGGGGAGCTGTTTTTT.

This rearrangement joins TRBV18 to TRBJ1-1; D remains unclear. Deletions cut 3 bases from V and 2 bases from J, with 7 bases between. Germline loops: CDR1 KGHSH, CDR2 LQKENI. The CDR3 has 13 residues. CDR3 residues: CASSPSKNTEAFF. The CDR3 bases are TGTGCCAGCTCACCCTCCAAAAACACTGAAGCTTTCTTT.

There are a few counts of this clone. The chain links TRBV6-2 or TRBV6-3 to TRBJ1-5; 11 nucleotides agree with TRBD1. V trimming: 6 bases; J trimming: 5 bases; junction bases outside the gene matches: 6. The CDR3 totals 15 residues. Germline CDR1 and CDR2: MNHEY and SVGEGT. The CDR3 DNA reads TGTGCCAGCAGCCCAGGGACAGGGGGGGATCAGCCCCAGCATTTT. It is translated as CASSPGTGGDQPQHF.

This clone was seen once. The chain combines TRBV19 with TRBJ1-5; D unresolved. CDR3 length: 14 amino acids. Germline lookup yields CDR1 LNHDA and CDR2 SQIVND (reference sequence). Trimming cost V 0 bases and J 7 bases, with 10 bases left between them. The chain's CDR3 is CASSIDPKSQPQHF. The CDR3 DNA reads as TGTGCCAGTAGTATAGATCCCAAAAGCCAGCCCCAGCATTTT.

V usage is TRBV6-5 and J usage is TRBJ2-1; TRBD1 aligns across 11 bases. CDR1 is MNHEY and CDR2 is SVGAGI in the germline V gene. The trim removed 2 bases at V and 8 bases at J, leaving 8 bases unmatched. CDR3 size: 16 residues. The CDR3, as DNA: TGTGCCAGCAGTTACGCAAGGACAGGGGGCAGCGATGAGCAGTTCTTC. This gives the protein CASSYARTGGSDEQFF.

The rearrangement links TRBV7-3 to TRBJ2-1; 9 positions match TRBD2. This CDR3 has 16 residues. V lost 5 bases, J lost 6 bases, and 11 bases stayed unmatched. Looked up from germline, CDR1 is SGHTA and CDR2 is FQGTGA. The CDR3 DNA reads TGTGCCAGCAGCCCCCGGGCGGGGGGGCCCGGCAATGAGCAGTTCTTC. It yields the protein CASSPRAGGPGNEQFF.

The CDR3 sequence is CASSTFVIAEEKLFF. Here the CDR3 DNA reads TGTGCCAGCAGTACCTTTGTTATAGCGGAGGAAAAACTGTTTTTT. This sequence joins TRBV6-5 and TRBJ1-4; D call uncertain. The CDR3 loop spans 15 amino acids. The V gene lost 5 bases and the J gene lost 8 bases, with 18 bases spanning the gap. Germline V gives CDR1 MNHEY, CDR2 SVGAGI.

J is TRBJ1-2 and V is TRBV12-3 or TRBV12-4; 8 positions agree with TRBD1. The CDR3 is 13 amino acids. Trimming removed 6 bases from V and 8 bases from J; junction bases left unmatched: 8. CDR3 in amino acids: CASSSDRVWGYTF. Here the CDR3 DNA reads TGTGCCAGCAGCTCGGACAGGGTATGGGGCTACACCTTC.

This rearrangement joins TRBV28 to TRBJ2-3; D unclear. V shed 6 bases and J shed 0 bases, with 7 bases lying between them. The germline gives CDR1 MDHEN, CDR2 SYDVKM. The CDR3 spans 13 residues. CDR3 in DNA: TGTGCCAGCAGGTCTTTTAGCACAGATACGCAGTATTTT. It specifies CASRSFSTDTQYF.

The rearrangement uses TRBV19 and TRBJ1-1; 9 bases are shared with TRBD1. Germline V gives CDR1 LNHDA, CDR2 SQIVND (reference sequence). J gave up 4 bases and V 8 bases, and 14 bases lay outside the gene matches. The CDR3 contains 16 residues. This CDR3 reads CASHKSGQGRSTEAFF. DNA of the CDR3: TGTGCCAGTCACAAATCCGGACAGGGGCGAAGCACTGAAGCTTTCTTT.

This chain joins TRBV7-2 and TRBJ2-1, with 8 nucleotides matching TRBD1. Unmatched junction bases numbered 7, after V lost 7 bases and J lost 5 bases. This CDR3 has 14 amino acids. The germline V gene has CDR1 SGHTA and CDR2 FQGNSA. As DNA, the CDR3 is TGTGCCAGCACAGGGGGCGTCGCCCACAATGAGCAGTTCTTC. Protein: CASTGGVAHNEQFF.

This rearrangement joins TRBV28 to TRBJ1-1, with TRBD1 as a possible D gene (6 bases). V was shortened by 5 bases and J by 2 bases, with 12 bases between the two germline ends. There are 14 residues in the CDR3. Germline V gene data show CDR1 as MDHEN and CDR2 as SYDVKM. CDR3 bases: TGTGCCAGCAGTAAACAGGGCTACAACACTGAAGCTTTCTTT. It translates to CASSKQGYNTEAFF. The whole variable domain, remainder taken from reference TRBV28 and TRBJ1-1, is DVKVTQSSRYLVKRTGEKVFLECVQDMDHENMFWYRQDPGLGLRLIYFSYDVKMKEKGDIPEGYSVSREKKERFSLILESASTNQTSMYLCASSKQGYNTEAFFGQGTRLTVV.

This clone appeared a few times. Other DNA sequences within the sample encode an identical CDR3. This chain connects TRBV28 to TRBJ1-5; no reliable D call. Germline lookup yields CDR1 MDHEN and CDR2 SYDVKM. The CDR3 has 13 amino acids. V was shortened by 1 base and J by 2 bases, with 3 bases between the two germline ends. The CDR3 loop reads CASSLLGNQPQHF. The CDR3 region has the DNA TGTGCCAGCAGTTTATTGGGCAATCAGCCCCAGCATTTT.

This clone was picked up one time. CDR3 in amino acids: CASSLPWNTEAFF. CDR3 bases: TGTGCCAGCAGTCTCCCCTGGAACACTGAAGCTTTCTTT. The rearrangement uses TRBV28 and TRBJ1-1, with D unclear. The CDR3 loop spans 13 amino acids. Trimming removed 5 bases from V and 1 base from J, with 8 bases in between. Germline V CDR1 and CDR2: MDHEN, SYDVKM.